A single sample gave rise to the 23 T cell receptor beta chains below, sequenced in a study of blood T cell repertoires in COVID-19. Assay: immunoSEQ multiplex PCR; the TCRdb copy retains only in-frame clones and omits some. The sample consists of roughly 160,000 clones, 85% to 95% of them appearing once. The sample comprised peripheral blood. The source is a man aged 50 to 60 with acute or convalescent COVID-19.

This chain connects TRBV5-4 to TRBJ1-2; TRBD1 aligns across 12 bases. This CDR3 has 17 residues. Looked up from germline, CDR1 is SGHNT and CDR2 is YYREEE (reference sequence). The V gene end was trimmed by 4 bases and the J gene end by 8 bases; junction bases not matched to a gene: 15. In DNA, the CDR3 is TGTGCCAGCAGCGCGGATCTCGTGGGACAGGGGGCTCGGGGCTACACCTTC. Amino acids: CASSADLVGQGARGYTF.

The rearrangement uses TRBV6-5 and TRBJ2-2; 9 nucleotides line up with TRBD2. Germline CDR1 MNHEY, CDR2 SVGAGI. Trimming took 6 bases from V and 5 from J; bases not matched to a gene: 7. The CDR3 runs to 15 residues. In DNA, the CDR3 is TGTGCCAGCAGCAGGTTAGCGGGAGATACCGGGGAGCTGTTTTTT. This encodes CASSRLAGDTGELFF.

This chain links TRBV28 with TRBJ2-7; 8 bases match TRBD2. The CDR3 length is 14 residues. The V gene's germline CDR1 is MDHEN and CDR2 SYDVKM. The V gene end was trimmed by 8 bases and the J gene end by 3 bases; junction bases not matched to a gene: 9. The CDR3 nucleotides read TGTGCCAGCCGTTATAGCGGGGCCGTCTACGAGCAGTACTTC. Translation: CASRYSGAVYEQYF. The full variable domain, its missing parts supplied by reference TRBV28 and TRBJ2-7, is DVKVTQSSRYLVKRTGEKVFLECVQDMDHENMFWYRQDPGLGLRLIYFSYDVKMKEKGDIPEGYSVSREKKERFSLILESASTNQTSMYLCASRYSGAVYEQYFGPGTRLTVT.

The chain is built from TRBV7-2 and TRBJ2-5; possibly TRBD2 for D (6 bases). Per the germline V gene, CDR1 is SGHTA and CDR2 is FQGNSA. Trimming removed 5 bases from V and 5 bases from J, with 18 bases in between. This CDR3 contains 15 residues. The CDR3 DNA sequence: TGTGCCAGCAGCCTCCCCCGGGCGGGGATGGAGACCCAGTACTTC. As protein: CASSLPRAGMETQYF.

The chain uses TRBV7-2 and TRBJ2-5; a possible D gene is TRBD2 (5 bases). Trimming took 4 bases from V and 5 from J, leaving 14 bases between them. Germline V gene sequence: CDR1 SGHTA, CDR2 FQGNSA. This CDR3 is 14 amino acids long. The CDR3 spells CASSSPIARETQYF. The CDR3 bases are TGTGCCAGCAGCTCGCCCATAGCGCGGGAGACCCAGTACTTC.

The V and J genes are TRBV28 and TRBJ2-6; 7 nucleotides agree with TRBD1. The V gene end was trimmed by 8 bases and the J gene end by 2 bases; junction bases not matched to a gene: 6. The CDR3 runs 15 residues. The V gene's germline CDR1 is MDHEN and CDR2 SYDVKM. The CDR3 region is CASYKTGTGANVLTF. As DNA, the CDR3 is TGTGCCAGCTACAAGACAGGGACTGGGGCCAACGTCCTGACTTTC.

V usage is TRBV6-6 and J usage is TRBJ1-2; 8 bases map to TRBD1. Losses at the gene ends were 2 bases for V and 8 bases for J; bases not matched to a gene: 7. CDR3 length equals 14 residues. In germline, CDR1 is MNHNY, CDR2 SVGAGI (reference sequence). CDR3 loop: CASSYRQGRLGYTF. The CDR3 nucleotides read TGTGCCAGCAGTTACAGACAGGGGAGGTTGGGCTACACCTTC.

V and J are TRBV5-8 and TRBJ2-2; tentatively, D is TRBD1 (6 bases). The germline V gene encodes CDR1 SGHTS and CDR2 YDEGEE. With 4 bases removed from V and 6 bases from J, the gap between germline ends came to 22 bases. This CDR3 spans 17 amino acids. The CDR3 DNA sequence: TGTGCCAGCAGCCAATTGTTGGGGCAGGGGTATTCCGGGGAGCTGTTTTTT. It is translated as CASSQLLGQGYSGELFF.

The chain links TRBV3-1 (or the pseudogene TRBV3-2) to TRBJ2-1; TRBD1 is a possible D gene (6 bases). V was clipped by 1 base and J by 1 base, with 8 bases between them. The germline V gene has CDR1 LGHDT and CDR2 YNNKEL (reference sequence). The CDR3 covers 15 residues. Here the CDR3 DNA reads TGTGCCAGCAGCCAAGGGACAGCATCCTACAATGAGCAGTTCTTC. It specifies CASSQGTASYNEQFF.

This chain links TRBV9 with TRBJ1-5; D possibly corresponds to TRBD1 (6 bases). Trimming stripped 4 bases from V and 4 bases from J, with 9 bases between. Germline V gene lookup returns CDR1 SGDLS and CDR2 YYNGEE. The length of the CDR3 is 13 residues. The CDR3 sequence is CASSPQGNQPQHF. DNA for the CDR3: TGTGCCAGCAGCCCTCAGGGGAATCAGCCCCAGCATTTT. Looking up the rest from reference TRBV9 and TRBJ1-5 gives the full variable domain: DSGVTQTPKHLITATGQRVTLRCSPRSGDLSVYWYQQSLDQGLQFLIQYYNGEERAKGNILERFSAQQFPDLHSELNLSSLELGDSALYFCASSPQGNQPQHFGDGTRLSIL.

J is TRBJ2-3 and V is TRBV13; 9 bases map to TRBD2. Looked up from germline, CDR1 is PRHDT and CDR2 is FYEKMQ (reference sequence). The V segment lost 3 bases and the J segment 6 bases; nucleotides outside the gene matches: 4. The CDR3 is made up of 14 amino acids. The CDR3 DNA is TGTGCCAGCAGCTTCGGGCTAGCGGGGGATACGCAGTATTTT. This translates into CASSFGLAGDTQYF.

The genes are TRBV6-5 and TRBJ2-3, with D possibly being TRBD2 (6 bases). The V end was cut by 6 bases, the J end by 1 base, with 14 bases between. Germline CDR1 reads MNHEY; CDR2 reads SVGAGI. The CDR3 totals 15 residues. The CDR3 nucleotides are TGTGCCAGCAGCGGAGGCGGGATAGGCACAGATACGCAGTATTTT. Residues: CASSGGGIGTDTQYF.

This clone was counted a single time. The rearrangement joins TRBV18 to TRBJ2-2; D is possibly TRBD2 (6 bases). The germline CDR1 and CDR2 sequences are KGHSH and LQKENI. Trimming cost V 1 base and J 5 bases, with 11 bases left between them. The CDR3 is 15 amino acids. CDR3 residues: CASSPREGGTGELFF. CDR3 sequence (DNA): TGTGCCAGCTCACCACGAGAAGGAGGGACCGGGGAGCTGTTTTTT.

This rearrangement joins TRBV5-6 to TRBJ1-1; D unclear. Germline V gene lookup returns CDR1 SGHDT and CDR2 YYEEEE. This CDR3 has 13 residues. V lost 0 bases and J 9 bases, leaving 12 bases between the germline ends. The CDR3 DNA is TGTGCCAGCAGCTTGGGAACAGCCCTCAAAGCTTTCTTT. This codes for CASSLGTALKAFF. The whole variable domain, remainder taken from reference TRBV5-6 and TRBJ1-1, is DAGVTQSPTHLIKTRGQQVTLRCSPKSGHDTVSWYQQALGQGPQFIFQYYEEEERQRGNFPDRFSGHQFPNYSSELNVNALLLGDSALYLCASSLGTALKAFFGQGTRLTVV.

This chain connects TRBV2 to TRBJ2-7; 11 nucleotides match TRBD2. Germline CDR1 and CDR2: SNHLY and FYNNEI. There are 15 residues in the CDR3. V was clipped by 6 bases and J by 3 bases; unmatched bases: 7. The CDR3 region is CASRRTSGPLYEQYV. The DNA for the CDR3 is TGTGCCAGCAGGCGGACTAGCGGGCCCCTCTACGAGCAGTACGTC.

The chain carries TRBV19 and TRBJ1-5; 9 bases are a match to TRBD1. Germline assignment: CDR1 LNHDA and CDR2 SQIVND (reference sequence). V was clipped by 6 bases and J by 4 bases; unmatched bases: 10. The CDR3 covers 16 residues. The CDR3 loop is CASSRLTGGRNQPQHF. The CDR3 DNA sequence: TGTGCCAGTAGCCGATTGACAGGGGGAAGGAATCAGCCCCAGCATTTT.

The chain links TRBV7-9 to TRBJ2-2; TRBD2 matches 11 bases. The CDR3 length is 17 residues. V lost 3 bases, J lost 3 bases, and 6 bases stayed unmatched. Germline loops: CDR1 SEHNR, CDR2 FQNEAQ (reference sequence). Here the CDR3 DNA reads TGTGCCAGCAGCTTCCTAGCGGGGGGAAAGGACACCGGGGAGCTGTTTTTT. Translating gives CASSFLAGGKDTGELFF.

This clone was counted once. V is TRBV7-3 and J is TRBJ2-5; the D gene is possibly TRBD1 (5 bases). Germline V gene lookup returns CDR1 SGHTA and CDR2 FQGTGA. The CDR3 has 15 amino acids. V lost 2 bases and J lost 3, with 13 bases in between. In DNA, the CDR3 is TGTGCCAGCAGCTTATATCCCCTAGGGGAAGAGACCCAGTACTTC. Protein: CASSLYPLGEETQYF.

V usage is TRBV6-5 and J usage is TRBJ1-2; 9 bases map to TRBD1. CDR1 and CDR2 from the germline V gene are MNHEY and SVGAGI. J was trimmed by 3 bases and V by 2 bases; bases with no gene match: 7. This CDR3 spans 16 amino acids. Here the CDR3 reads CASSYGRQGGHYGYTF. The CDR3 region has the DNA TGTGCCAGCAGTTACGGGCGACAGGGGGGGCACTATGGCTACACCTTC.

The DNA for the CDR3 is TGTGCCAGCAGCGCAAAGACAGGGTGGGTTGAAGCTTTCTTT. It is translated as CASSAKTGWVEAFF. The gene calls are TRBV7-8 and TRBJ1-1; 7 bases fit TRBD1. Germline loops: CDR1 SGHVS, CDR2 FQNEAQ. The CDR3 consists of 14 residues. The V segment lost 5 bases and the J segment 7 bases; nucleotides outside the gene matches: 10.

The chain employs TRBV28 and TRBJ2-5; D not certain. V was cut by 5 bases and J by 13 bases, with 20 bases left in between. CDR3 length: 13 amino acids. Germline CDR1 is MDHEN and CDR2 is SYDVKM. Here the CDR3 reads CASSPTTPVVGYF. In nucleotides, the CDR3 is TGTGCCAGCAGTCCGACGACACCTGTGGTCGGGTACTTC. Using reference TRBV28 and TRBJ2-5 for the parts outside the CDR3, the full variable domain is DVKVTQSSRYLVKRTGEKVFLECVQDMDHENMFWYRQDPGLGLRLIYFSYDVKMKEKGDIPEGYSVSREKKERFSLILESASTNQTSMYLCASSPTTPVVGYFGPGTRLLVL.

This chain's CDR3 is CAAGGFNSPLHF. The DNA for the CDR3 is TGTGCTGCGGGGGGATTTAATTCACCCCTCCACTTT. The chain is built from TRBV30 and TRBJ1-6; D might be TRBD1 (5 bases). CDR3 size: 12 residues. CDR1 is GTSNPN, CDR2 SVGIG, per germline (reference sequence).

The chain joins TRBV5-1 to TRBJ2-1; no clear D gene. The CDR3 covers 16 residues. Trimming stripped 4 bases from V and 0 bases from J, with 14 bases between. Germline V gene sequence: CDR1 SGHRS, CDR2 YFSETQ. CDR3 loop: CASSTTVPSSYNEQFF. In DNA form, the CDR3 reads TGCGCCAGCAGCACCACGGTCCCGAGCTCCTACAATGAGCAGTTCTTC. Looking up the rest from reference TRBV5-1 and TRBJ2-1 gives the full variable domain: KAGVTQTPRYLIKTRGQQVTLSCSPISGHRSVSWYQQTPGQGLQFLFEYFSETQRNKGNFPGRFSGRQFSNSRSEMNVSTLELGDSALYLCASSTTVPSSYNEQFFGPGTRLTVL.